These 4 T cell receptor beta chains were all obtained from the same sample, sequenced in a study of T cells in Graves' hyperthyroidism and ophthalmopathy (dated by TCRdb to the late 2010s). Library preparation employed multiplex PCR. TCRdb lists the instrument as Illumina HiSeq 2000. Amplification of TCR beta CDR3 regions was carried out from RNA transcripts. The first round of RT-PCR for the TCR CDR3 was performed with the HTBI primer set and the Qiagen OneStep RT-PCR kit. The public reads were reprocessed in TCRdb via fastp at Q25 and MiXCR, keeping in-frame beta chains. Each CDR3 protein gets just one entry, which takes the most common genes and DNA from the rows behind it. The sample table shows some 400,000 distinct CDR3 sequences, and approximately 15% are seen once. The top ten hold 9.5% to 11% of the sample. The sample comprised blood. These receptors were collected from a woman in her fifties or sixties with Graves' hyperthyroidism.

This clonotype was found many times. The V call is TRBV11-1, the J call TRBJ2-3; 7 bases fit TRBD2. V dropped 5 bases and J dropped 4; count of bases not matched to a gene: 9. The germline V gene has CDR1 SGHAT and CDR2 FQDESV (reference sequence). There are 15 residues in the CDR3. For the CDR3, the DNA is TGTGCCAGCAGCCGGGACTACCTGGGAGCAGATACGCAGTATTTT. This translates into CASSRDYLGADTQYF.

The sample holds a few counts of this clonotype. With a much larger clone just one base away, this may be a read error. In this CDR3 the conserved last residue, phenylalanine or tryptophan, is missing, so a read error is likely. V gene TRBV11-1 combines with J gene TRBJ2-1; 11 bases are shared with TRBD2. Germline trimming cut 1 base from V and 4 bases from J; bases unmatched to any gene: 6. CDR1 is SGHAT, CDR2 FQDESV, per germline (reference sequence). The CDR3 covers 17 residues. DNA of the CDR3: TGTGCCAGCAGCTTAGATTTAGCGGGAGGGGAATACAATGAGCAGTTCCTC. This encodes CASSLDLAGGEYNEQFL.

This clonotype was seen a handful of times. This chain connects TRBV4-1 to TRBJ2-3; D might be TRBD1 or TRBD2, each matching 5 bases. Looked up from germline, CDR1 is MGHRA and CDR2 is YSYEKL. The V end lost 2 bases, the J end lost 4 bases, and 19 bases lay between the germline ends. CDR3 size: 17 residues. The CDR3: CASSQHKGRDSSDTQYF. In nucleotides, the CDR3 is TGCGCCAGCAGCCAACATAAGGGACGGGATTCATCAGATACGCAGTATTTT.

This clonotype was seen more than once but under ten times. J is TRBJ2-4 and V is TRBV6-6, with D unclear. Germline CDR1 and CDR2: MNHNY and SVGAGI (reference sequence). Trimming removed 2 bases from V and 0 bases from J, with 5 bases in between. The CDR3 runs 14 residues. CDR3 protein: CASSYGRAKNIQYF. CDR3 DNA sequence: TGTGCCAGCAGTTACGGGCGAGCCAAAAACATTCAGTACTTC.